This TCR beta chain originates from a study of blood T cell repertoires in COVID-19. Overall study context: The United States, Italy and Spain supplied acute and convalescent COVID-19 samples.

Repertoires were generated with immunoSEQ multiplex PCR, while TCRdb's copy carries only in-frame clones and drops some. The sample holds 100,000 to 130,000 clones; roughly 90% are singletons and the top ten take 4% to 6%. This clonotype was sampled from a man aged 35-49 years with active or convalescent COVID-19. What was sequenced was peripheral blood.

The CDR3 spells CASSLAGHQETQYF. Here the CDR3 DNA reads TGTGCCAGCAGTTTGGCAGGGCACCAAGAGACCCAGTACTTC. The chain has TRBV27 and TRBJ2-5, with D tentatively TRBD1 (5 bases). Trimming removed 3 bases from V and 0 bases from J, with 8 bases in between. In germline, CDR1 is MNHEY, CDR2 SMNVEV (reference sequence). There are 14 residues in the CDR3.